The source of this T cell receptor beta chain is a study of cytomegalovirus exposure and HLA in healthy donors. Study context: Among about 179 million T cells, an earlier analysis found about 100 million unique TCR beta sequences.

Findings and caveats of the study: In a later analysis, compared with equally common non-associated chains, HLA-associated beta chains were more expanded.

A multiplex PCR was run with 60 Vbeta primers and 13 Jbeta primers. Profiled with immunoSEQ multiplex PCR; TCRdb holds only in-frame clones, not every one. The profile covers 100,000 to 150,000 clones, with 10% appearing a single time and approximately 4.5% taken by the ten largest. V was pared by 6 bases and J by 1 base, with 12 bases between. Germline V gene sequence: CDR1 MNHEY, CDR2 SMNVEV (reference sequence). The CDR3 has 15 residues. A remark on this clone: Antigen specificity is unknown.

The chain employs TRBV27 and TRBJ2-2; D might be TRBD1 (5 bases). The origin of this receptor is a woman aged 18-29 years in good health and CMV-seropositive. Sequencing was performed on PBMCs. The CDR3 sequence is CASRRGRENTGELFF. CDR3 nucleotide sequence: TGTGCCAGCAGGAGAGGCAGGGAGAACACCGGGGAGCTGTTTTTT.